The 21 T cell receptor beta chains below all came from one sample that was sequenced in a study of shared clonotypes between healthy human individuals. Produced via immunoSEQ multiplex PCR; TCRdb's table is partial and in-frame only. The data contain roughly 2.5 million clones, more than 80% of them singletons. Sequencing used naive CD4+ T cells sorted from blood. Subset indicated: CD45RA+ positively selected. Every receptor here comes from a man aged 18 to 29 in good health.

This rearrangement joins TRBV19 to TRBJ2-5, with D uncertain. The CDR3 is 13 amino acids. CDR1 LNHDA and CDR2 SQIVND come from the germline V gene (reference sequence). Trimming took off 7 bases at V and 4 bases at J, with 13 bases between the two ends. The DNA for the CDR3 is TGTGCCAGTAACAATGGGGTTGGAGAGACCCAGTACTTC. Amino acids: CASNNGVGETQYF.

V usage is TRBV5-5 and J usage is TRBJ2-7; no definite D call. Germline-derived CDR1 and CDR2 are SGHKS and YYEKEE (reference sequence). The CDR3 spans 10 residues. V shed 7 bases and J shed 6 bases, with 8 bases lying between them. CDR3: CASGASEQYF. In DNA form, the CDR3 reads TGTGCCAGCGGAGCTAGCGAGCAGTACTTC.

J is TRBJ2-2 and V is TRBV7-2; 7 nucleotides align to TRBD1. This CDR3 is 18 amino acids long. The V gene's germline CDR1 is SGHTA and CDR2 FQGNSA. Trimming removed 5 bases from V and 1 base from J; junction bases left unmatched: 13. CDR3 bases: TGTGCCAGCAGCGGAAGTACTATGGGACAGAAGAACACCGGGGAGCTGTTTTTT. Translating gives CASSGSTMGQKNTGELFF.

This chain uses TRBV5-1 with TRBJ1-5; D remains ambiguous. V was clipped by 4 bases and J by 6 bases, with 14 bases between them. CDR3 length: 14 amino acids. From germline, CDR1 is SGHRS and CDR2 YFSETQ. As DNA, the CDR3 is TGCGCCAGCAGCCCAGATTCCCCAGGTCAGCCCCAGCATTTT. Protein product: CASSPDSPGQPQHF.

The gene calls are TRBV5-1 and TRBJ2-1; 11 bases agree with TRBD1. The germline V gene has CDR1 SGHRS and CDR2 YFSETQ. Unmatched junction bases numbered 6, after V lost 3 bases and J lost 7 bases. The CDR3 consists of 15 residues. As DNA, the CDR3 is TGCGCCAGCAGCTCAAGGACAGGGGGCATAAATGAGCAGTTCTTC. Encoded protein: CASSSRTGGINEQFF.

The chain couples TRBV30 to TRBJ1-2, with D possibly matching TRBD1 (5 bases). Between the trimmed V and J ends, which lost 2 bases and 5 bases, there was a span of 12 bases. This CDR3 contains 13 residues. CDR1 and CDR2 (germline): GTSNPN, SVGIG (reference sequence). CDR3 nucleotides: TGTGCCTGGAGTCTAGTGGGGCGGTATGGCTACACCTTC. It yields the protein CAWSLVGRYGYTF. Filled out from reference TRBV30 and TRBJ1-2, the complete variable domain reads SQTIHQWPATLVQPVGSPLSLECTVEGTSNPNLYWYRQAAGRGLQLLFYSVGIGQISSEVPQNLSASRPQDRQFILSSKKLLLSDSGFYLCAWSLVGRYGYTFGSGTRLTVV.

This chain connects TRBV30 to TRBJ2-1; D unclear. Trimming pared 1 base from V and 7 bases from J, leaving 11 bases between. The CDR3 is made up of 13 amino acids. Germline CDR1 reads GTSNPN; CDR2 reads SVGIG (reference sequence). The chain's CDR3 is CAWSGLSANEQFF. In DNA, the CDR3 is TGTGCCTGGAGTGGACTTTCCGCGAATGAGCAGTTCTTC.

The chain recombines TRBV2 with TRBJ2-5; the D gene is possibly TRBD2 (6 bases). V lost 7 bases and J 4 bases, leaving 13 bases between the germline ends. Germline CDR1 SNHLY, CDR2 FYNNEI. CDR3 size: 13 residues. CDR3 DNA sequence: TGTGCCAGCACGCGGGAATGGGGAGAGACCCAGTACTTC. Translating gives CASTREWGETQYF.

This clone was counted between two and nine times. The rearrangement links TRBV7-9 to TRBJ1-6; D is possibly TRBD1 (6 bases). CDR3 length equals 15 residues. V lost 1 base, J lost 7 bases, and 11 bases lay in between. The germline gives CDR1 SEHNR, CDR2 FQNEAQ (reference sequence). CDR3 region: CASSLGGATNSPLHF. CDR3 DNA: TGTGCCAGCAGCTTAGGGGGGGCTACCAATTCACCCCTCCACTTT.

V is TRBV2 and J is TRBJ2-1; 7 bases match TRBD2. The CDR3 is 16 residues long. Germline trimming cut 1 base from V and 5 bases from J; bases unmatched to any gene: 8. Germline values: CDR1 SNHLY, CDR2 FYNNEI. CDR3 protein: CASSEGTAGDHNEQFF. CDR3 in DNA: TGTGCCAGCAGTGAAGGGACGGCGGGAGACCACAATGAGCAGTTCTTC.

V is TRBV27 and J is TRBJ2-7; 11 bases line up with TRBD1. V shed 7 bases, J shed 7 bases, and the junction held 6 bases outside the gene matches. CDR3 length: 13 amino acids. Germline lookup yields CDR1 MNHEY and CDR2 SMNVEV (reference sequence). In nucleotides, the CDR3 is TGTGCCAGCAAGGGGACAGGGGGGAAAGAGCAGTACTTC. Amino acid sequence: CASKGTGGKEQYF.

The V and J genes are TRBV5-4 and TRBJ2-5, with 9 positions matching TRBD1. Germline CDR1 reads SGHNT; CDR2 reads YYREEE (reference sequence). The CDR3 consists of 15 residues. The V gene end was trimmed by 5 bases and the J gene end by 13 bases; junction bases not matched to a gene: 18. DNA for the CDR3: TGTGCCAGCAGATCCCGGGACAGGGATCTCTTCGTGTCGTACTTC. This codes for CASRSRDRDLFVSYF.

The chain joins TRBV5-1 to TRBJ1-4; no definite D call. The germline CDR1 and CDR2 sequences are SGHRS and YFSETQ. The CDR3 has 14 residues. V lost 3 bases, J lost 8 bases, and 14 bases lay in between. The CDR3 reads CASSSGLRGEKLFF. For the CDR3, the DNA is TGCGCCAGCAGCTCCGGGCTTCGTGGGGAAAAACTGTTTTTT.

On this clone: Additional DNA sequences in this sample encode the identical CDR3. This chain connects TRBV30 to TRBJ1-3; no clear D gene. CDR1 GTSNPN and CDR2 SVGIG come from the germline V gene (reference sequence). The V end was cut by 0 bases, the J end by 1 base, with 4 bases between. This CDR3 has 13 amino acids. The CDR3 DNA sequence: TGTGCCTGGAGTGTAAGGTCTGGAAACACCATATATTTT. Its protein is CAWSVRSGNTIYF.

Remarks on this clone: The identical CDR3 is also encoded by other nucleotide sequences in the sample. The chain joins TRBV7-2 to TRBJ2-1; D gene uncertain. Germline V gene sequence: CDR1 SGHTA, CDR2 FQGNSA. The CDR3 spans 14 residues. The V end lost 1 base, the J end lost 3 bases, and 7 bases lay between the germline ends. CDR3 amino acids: CASSLVGSYNEQFF. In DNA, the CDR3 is TGTGCCAGCAGCTTAGTGGGTAGCTACAATGAGCAGTTCTTC.

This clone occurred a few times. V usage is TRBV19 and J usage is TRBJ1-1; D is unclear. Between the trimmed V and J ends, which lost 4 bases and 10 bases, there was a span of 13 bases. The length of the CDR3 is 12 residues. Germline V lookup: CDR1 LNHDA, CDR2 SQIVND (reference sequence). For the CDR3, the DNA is TGTGCCAGTAGTACGACTATGACGTTAGCTTTCTTT. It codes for CASSTTMTLAFF.

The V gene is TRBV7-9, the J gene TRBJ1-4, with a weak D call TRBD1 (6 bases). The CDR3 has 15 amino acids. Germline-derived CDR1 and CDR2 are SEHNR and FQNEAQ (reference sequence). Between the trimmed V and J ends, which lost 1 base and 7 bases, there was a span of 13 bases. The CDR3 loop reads CASSLVQGSGEKLFF. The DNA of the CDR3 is TGTGCCAGCAGCTTAGTGCAGGGGTCGGGTGAAAAACTGTTTTTT.

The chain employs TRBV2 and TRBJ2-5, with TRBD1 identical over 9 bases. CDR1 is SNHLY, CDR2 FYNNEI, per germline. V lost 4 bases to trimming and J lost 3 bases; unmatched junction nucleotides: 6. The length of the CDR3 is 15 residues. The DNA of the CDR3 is TGTGCCAGCAGTGTGTCCGGGACAGGGAAAGAGACCCAGTACTTC. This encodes CASSVSGTGKETQYF.

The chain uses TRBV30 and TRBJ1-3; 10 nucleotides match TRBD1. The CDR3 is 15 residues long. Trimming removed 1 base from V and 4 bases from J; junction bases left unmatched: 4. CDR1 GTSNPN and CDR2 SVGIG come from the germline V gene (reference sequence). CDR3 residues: CAWSGQGAAGNTIYF. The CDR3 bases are TGTGCCTGGAGTGGACAGGGGGCTGCCGGAAACACCATATATTTT.

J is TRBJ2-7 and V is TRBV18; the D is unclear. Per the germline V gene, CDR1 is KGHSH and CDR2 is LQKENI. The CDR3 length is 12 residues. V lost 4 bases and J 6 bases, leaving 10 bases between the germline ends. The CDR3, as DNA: TGTGCCAGCTCACTTTCCCTGCCCGAGCAGTACTTC. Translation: CASSLSLPEQYF.

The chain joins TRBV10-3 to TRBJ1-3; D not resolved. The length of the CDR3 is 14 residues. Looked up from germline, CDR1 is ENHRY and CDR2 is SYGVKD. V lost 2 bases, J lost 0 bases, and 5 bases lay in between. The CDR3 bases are TGTGCCATCAGTGAGCCCGCCTCTGGAAACACCATATATTTT. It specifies CAISEPASGNTIYF.